These T cell receptor beta chains were read from a single sample in a study of Ad26.COV2.S vaccination and SARS-CoV-2 variants. Measured with immunoSEQ multiplex PCR; TCRdb has only the in-frame clones, and not every one. Of hundreds of thousands of clones in the sample, less than 90% were seen once. Sequences were derived from peripheral blood, sampled in a trial of Ad26.COV2.S vaccine versus placebo. These receptors were obtained from a person between 18 and 59 years old who received the Ad26.COV2.S COVID-19 vaccine or a placebo. CDR3s include the opening cysteine and the closing phenylalanine or tryptophan. A D gene is named only where the DNA matches it firmly. Rows may omit the clone size; those that give it use once, few, many or a size class.

v_gene: TRBV6-2/TRBV6-3
d_gene: -
abundance: -
j_gene: TRBJ2-1
CDR3nt: TGTGCCAGCAGTTCCTTCCTAGAGCTCAATGAGCAGTTCTTC
CDR3aa: CASSSFLELNEQFF

v_gene: TRBV10-3
d_gene: TRBD2
abundance: -
j_gene: TRBJ2-7
CDR3nt: TGTGCCATCAGTGATCCGCCCCGGACTAGTCGGTACGAGCAGTACTTC
CDR3aa: CAISDPPRTSRYEQYF

v_gene: TRBV28
d_gene: -
abundance: -
j_gene: TRBJ1-5
CDR3nt: TGTGCCAGCAGTTTATCGGATCAGCCCCAGCATTTT
CDR3aa: CASSLSDQPQHF

v_gene: TRBV9
d_gene: -
abundance: few
j_gene: TRBJ2-1
CDR3nt: TGTGCCAGCAGCGTATTTATGCGAAGCTCCTACAATGAGCAGTTCTTC
CDR3aa: CASSVFMRSSYNEQFF

v_gene: TRBV3-1/TRBV3-2
d_gene: -
abundance: -
j_gene: TRBJ1-1
CDR3nt: TGTGCCAGCAGCCCACCAGGGGTGCGGACTGAAGCTTTCTTT
CDR3aa: CASSPPGVRTEAFF

v_gene: TRBV12-3/TRBV12-4
d_gene: -
abundance: -
j_gene: TRBJ1-2
CDR3nt: TGTGCCAGCAGTCCCCCGGGGGCGGTTGGCTACACCTTC
CDR3aa: CASSPPGAVGYTF

v_gene: TRBV6-4
d_gene: -
abundance: -
j_gene: TRBJ2-3
CDR3nt: TGTGCCACCTCTAGAGGAGGGGCTTGGGATACGCAGTATTTT
CDR3aa: CATSRGGAWDTQYF

v_gene: TRBV7-3
d_gene: -
abundance: -
j_gene: TRBJ1-4
CDR3nt: TGTGCCAGCAGCTTACACCGGAGGGTAGGAAAACTGTTTTTT
CDR3aa: CASSLHRRVGKLFF

v_gene: TRBV9
d_gene: -
abundance: once
j_gene: TRBJ2-1
CDR3nt: TGTGCCAGCAGCCCCGCTGGAAATGAGCAGTTCTTC
CDR3aa: CASSPAGNEQFF

v_gene: TRBV11-3
d_gene: -
abundance: -
j_gene: TRBJ2-3
CDR3nt: TGTGCCAGCAGAGGTGGGGGGACAGATACGCAGTATTTT
CDR3aa: CASRGGGTDTQYF

v_gene: TRBV11-3
d_gene: TRBD1
abundance: -
j_gene: TRBJ2-3
CDR3nt: TGTGCCAGCAGCTCCGGGACAGCAATCACAGATACGCAGTATTTT
CDR3aa: CASSSGTAITDTQYF

v_gene: TRBV7-8
d_gene: -
abundance: -
j_gene: TRBJ1-1
CDR3nt: TGTGCCAGCAGCCGGGCCTCGAACACTGAAGCTTTCTTT
CDR3aa: CASSRASNTEAFF

v_gene: TRBV25-1
d_gene: -
abundance: once
j_gene: TRBJ2-7
CDR3nt: TGTGCCAGCAGTGAATACGAGCAGTACTTC
CDR3aa: CASSEYEQYF

v_gene: TRBV2
d_gene: -
abundance: -
j_gene: TRBJ1-1
CDR3nt: TGTGCCAGCAGTGTACAGGGACCGAACACTGAAGCTTTCTTT
CDR3aa: CASSVQGPNTEAFF

v_gene: TRBV10-3
d_gene: -
abundance: few
j_gene: TRBJ1-2
CDR3nt: TGTGCCATCAGTGAAATGCCAGGGGTGAACTATGGCTACACCTTC
CDR3aa: CAISEMPGVNYGYTF

v_gene: TRBV13
d_gene: -
abundance: -
j_gene: TRBJ2-3
CDR3nt: TGTGCCAGCAGCGCCTTGAGCCTCCCCAGGACGCAGTATTTT
CDR3aa: CASSALSLPRTQYF

v_gene: TRBV7-3
d_gene: -
abundance: -
j_gene: TRBJ2-1
CDR3nt: TGTGCCAGCAGCTTCCGGTACAATGAGCAGTTCTTC
CDR3aa: CASSFRYNEQFF

v_gene: TRBV21-1
d_gene: -
abundance: once
j_gene: TRBJ1-1
CDR3nt: TGTGCCAGCAGCCTCCCCCCCACTGAAGCTTTCTTT
CDR3aa: CASSLPPTEAFF

v_gene: TRBV28
d_gene: -
abundance: -
j_gene: TRBJ1-4
CDR3nt: TGTGCCAGCAGTCTACAGGGCTTGAGTAGTGAAAAACTGTTTTTT
CDR3aa: CASSLQGLSSEKLFF

v_gene: TRBV4-3
d_gene: TRBD1
abundance: -
j_gene: TRBJ2-1
CDR3nt: TGCGCCAGCAGCCGGACAGGTATCCATGAGCAGTTCTTC
CDR3aa: CASSRTGIHEQFF